These 9 T cell receptor beta chains originate from one sample sequenced in a study of CD8 T cells in Susac syndrome (dated by TCRdb to about 2019). Library construction relied on the immunoSEQ multiplex PCR assay. RNA was extracted using the RNeasy kit, and roughly 0.5 to 1 ug of the RNA was reverse transcribed with random hexamers. TCRdb applied fastp at Q25 and MiXCR to the public reads, then kept only in-frame beta chains. Rows merge per CDR3 protein into single entries with the most common DNA and genes. The sample data list about 190,000 distinct CDR3 sequences, and 85% to 95% of these were observed just once. The ten largest account for around 0.16% of the sample. Sequencing was done on a sample of CD8+ T cells from PBMCs. Source of these receptors: a human donor with Susac syndrome.

The chain links TRBV7-8 to TRBJ2-3; D might be TRBD2 (5 bases). With 5 bases removed from V and 4 bases from J, the gap between germline ends came to 19 bases. The CDR3 is 16 residues long. The V gene's germline CDR1 is SGHVS and CDR2 FQNEAQ. The CDR3 coding sequence is TGTGCCAGCAGCACCCTTACTAGTGGTGTCCCAGATACGCAGTATTTT. Translation gives CASSTLTSGVPDTQYF.

The chain carries TRBV27 and TRBJ2-1; D is unresolved. With 6 bases removed from V and 4 bases from J, the gap between germline ends came to 10 bases. The CDR3 spans 13 residues. Per germline, CDR1 MNHEY and CDR2 SMNVEV (reference sequence). CDR3 DNA: TGTGCCAGCAGACCAACAACTTACAATGAGCAGTTCTTC. Its translation: CASRPTTYNEQFF.

The chain joins TRBV20-1 to TRBJ1-4; 8 nucleotides agree with TRBD1. Germline-derived CDR1 and CDR2 are DFQATT and SNEGSKA (reference sequence). J gave up 0 bases and V 3 bases, and 3 bases lay outside the gene matches. The CDR3 loop spans 15 amino acids. As DNA, the CDR3 is TGCAGTGCTAGTCCAGGGGGCGCAACTAATGAAAAACTGTTTTTT. Protein product: CSASPGGATNEKLFF.

The chain couples TRBV11-2 to TRBJ2-7; 11 bases align to TRBD1. In germline, CDR1 is SGHAT, CDR2 FQNNGV. This CDR3 is 16 amino acids long. Trimming cost V 4 bases and J 3 bases; bases outside gene matches: 8. In DNA form, the CDR3 reads TGTGCCAGCAGCTCGCCCCTGGGACAGGGGGGCTACGAGCAGTACTTC. Its protein is CASSSPLGQGGYEQYF.

This clonotype came up a few times. The rearrangement uses TRBV9 and TRBJ1-2; D is unclear. V gave up 2 bases and J gave up 2 bases, with 4 bases separating them. CDR1 is SGDLS and CDR2 is YYNGEE in the germline V gene. The CDR3 consists of 12 residues. CDR3 amino acids: CASSVGNYGYTF. In DNA form, the CDR3 reads TGTGCCAGCAGCGTGGGGAACTATGGCTACACCTTC.

V usage is TRBV20-1 and J usage is TRBJ2-7; no clear D gene. Germline CDR1 and CDR2: DFQATT and SNEGSKA (reference sequence). Trimming stripped 0 bases from V and 2 bases from J, with 8 bases between. This CDR3 contains 13 residues. The CDR3 nucleotides are TGCAGTGCTAGAGAAGGGAAGACCTACGAGCAGTACTTC. Its translation: CSAREGKTYEQYF.

This clonotype was seen a handful of times. This chain uses TRBV12-3 or TRBV12-4 with TRBJ2-7, with D perhaps matching TRBD1 (6 bases). The V gene lost 2 bases and the J gene lost 4 bases, with 12 bases spanning the gap. The length of the CDR3 is 14 residues. CDR3 DNA sequence: TGTGCCAGCAGTTTACCAGGGGACCTTTACGAGCAGTACTTC. This sequence encodes CASSLPGDLYEQYF.

J is TRBJ2-1 and V is TRBV5-6; no firm D call. V shed 4 bases and J shed 5 bases, with 16 bases lying between them. The CDR3 loop spans 15 amino acids. Per germline, CDR1 SGHDT and CDR2 YYEEEE. Here the CDR3 reads CASSGAPRGHNEQFF. Here the CDR3 DNA reads TGTGCCAGCAGCGGAGCTCCCAGAGGCCACAATGAGCAGTTCTTC.

This clonotype turned up a few times. This rearrangement joins TRBV9 to TRBJ2-7; TRBD1 is a possible D gene (5 bases). This CDR3 contains 15 residues. Trimming removed 0 bases at V and 2 bases at J, with 12 bases between. Germline loops: CDR1 SGDLS, CDR2 YYNGEE. Here the CDR3 DNA reads TGTGCCAGCAGCGTAGGTGGTGGGGCACCCTACGAGCAGTACTTC. Amino acids: CASSVGGGAPYEQYF. Filled out from reference TRBV9 and TRBJ2-7, the complete variable domain reads DSGVTQTPKHLITATGQRVTLRCSPRSGDLSVYWYQQSLDQGLQFLIQYYNGEERAKGNILERFSAQQFPDLHSELNLSSLELGDSALYFCASSVGGGAPYEQYFGPGTRLTVT.